This T cell receptor beta chain was observed in a study of OX40 agonist ivuxolimab in advanced cancers. Study details: Of mixed ages from about 23 to 79 and averaging approximately 60 years, the group was just under 85% male. Notes on the study in general: Doses of 0.1 to 3.0 mg/kg were accompanied by clonal expansion of CD4+ and CD8+ blood T cells by week 6.

Blood was sampled at baseline, cycle 4 day 1, and cycle 7 day 1. Generated by immunoSEQ multiplex PCR, the TCRdb table keeps only in-frame clones and is missing some. Of around 67,000 clones listed, about 80% are singletons. V trimming: 0 bases; J trimming: 0 bases; junction bases outside the gene matches: 5. The CDR3 spans 16 residues. Germline V CDR1 and CDR2: SGHTS, YDEGEE. Worth noting for this clone: Its specificity is not known.

This TCR came from an adult with an advanced solid tumor such as melanoma, head and neck, liver or kidney cancer. The chain combines TRBV5-8 with TRBJ2-5, with 7 bases that match TRBD1. The starting material was CD4+ or CD8+ T cells sorted from blood, obtained in a trial of the OX40 agonist ivuxolimab. The CDR3 DNA is TGTGCCAGCAGCTTGGGCACCGGGACAGACCAAGAGACCCAGTACTTC. This gives the protein CASSLGTGTDQETQYF.